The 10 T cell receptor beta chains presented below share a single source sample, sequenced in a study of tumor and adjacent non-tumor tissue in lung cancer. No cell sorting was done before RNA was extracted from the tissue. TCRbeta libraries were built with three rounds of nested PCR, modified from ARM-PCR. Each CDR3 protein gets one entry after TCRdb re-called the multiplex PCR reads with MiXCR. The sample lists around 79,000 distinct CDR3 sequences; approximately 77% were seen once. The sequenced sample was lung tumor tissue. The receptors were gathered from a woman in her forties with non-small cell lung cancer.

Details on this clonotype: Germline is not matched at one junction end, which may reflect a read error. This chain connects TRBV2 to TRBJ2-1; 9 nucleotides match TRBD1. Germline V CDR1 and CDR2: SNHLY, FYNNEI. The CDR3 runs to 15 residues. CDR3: CASRLTGTGFAEQLF. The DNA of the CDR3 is TGTGCCAGCAGACTAACCGGGACAGGGTTTGCAGAGCAGCTCTTC.

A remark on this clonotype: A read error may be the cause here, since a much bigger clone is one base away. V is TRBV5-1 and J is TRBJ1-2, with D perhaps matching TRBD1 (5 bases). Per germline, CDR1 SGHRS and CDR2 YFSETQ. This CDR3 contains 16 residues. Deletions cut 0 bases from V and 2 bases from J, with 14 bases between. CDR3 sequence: CASSLATGRANYGYTF. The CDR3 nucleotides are TGCGCCAGCAGCTTGGCCACGGGACGGGCGAACTATGGCTACACCTTC.

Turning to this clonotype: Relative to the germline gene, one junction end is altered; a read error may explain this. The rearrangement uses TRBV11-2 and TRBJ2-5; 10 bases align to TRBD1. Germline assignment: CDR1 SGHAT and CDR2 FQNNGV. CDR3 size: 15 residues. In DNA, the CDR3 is TGTGCCAGCAGGGTGGGACAGGGGAACCAAGAGACTCAGTACTTC. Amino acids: CASRVGQGNQETQYF.

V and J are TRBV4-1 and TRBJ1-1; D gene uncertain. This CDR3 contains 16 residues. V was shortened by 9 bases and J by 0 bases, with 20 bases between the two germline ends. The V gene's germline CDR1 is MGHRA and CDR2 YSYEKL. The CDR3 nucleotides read TGCGCCAGTTGCCAAGGCATGGCGACAATGAACACTGAAGCTTTCTTT. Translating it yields CASCQGMATMNTEAFF.

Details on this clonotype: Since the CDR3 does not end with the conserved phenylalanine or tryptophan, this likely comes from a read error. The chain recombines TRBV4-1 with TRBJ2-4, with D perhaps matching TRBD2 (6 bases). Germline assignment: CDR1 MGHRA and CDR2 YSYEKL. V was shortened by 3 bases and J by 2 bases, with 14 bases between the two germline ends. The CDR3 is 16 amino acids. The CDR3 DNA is TGCGCCAGCAGCCAGGGGGTAGCGGATACCAAAAACATTCAGTACTAC. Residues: CASSQGVADTKNIQYY.

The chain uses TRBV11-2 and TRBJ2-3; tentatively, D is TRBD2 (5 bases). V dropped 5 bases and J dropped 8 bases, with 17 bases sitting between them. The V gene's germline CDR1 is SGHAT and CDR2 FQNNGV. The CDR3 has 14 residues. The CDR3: CASSSTGTDGTQYF. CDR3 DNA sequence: TGTGCCAGCAGCAGCACGGGAACGGACGGTACGCAGTATTTT. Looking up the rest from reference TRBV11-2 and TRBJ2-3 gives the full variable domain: EAGVAQSPRYKIIEKRQSVAFWCNPISGHATLYWYQQILGQGPKLLIQFQNNGVVDDSQLPKDRFSAERLKGVDSTLKIQPAKLEDSAVYLCASSSTGTDGTQYFGPGTRLTVL.

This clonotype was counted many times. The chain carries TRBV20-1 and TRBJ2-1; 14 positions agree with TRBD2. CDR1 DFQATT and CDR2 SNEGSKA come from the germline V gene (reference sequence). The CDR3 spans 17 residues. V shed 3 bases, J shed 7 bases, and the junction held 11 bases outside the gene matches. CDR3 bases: TGCAGTGCTAGGGGACCGGGACTAGCGGGAGAAACGAATGAGCAGTTCTTC. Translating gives CSARGPGLAGETNEQFF.

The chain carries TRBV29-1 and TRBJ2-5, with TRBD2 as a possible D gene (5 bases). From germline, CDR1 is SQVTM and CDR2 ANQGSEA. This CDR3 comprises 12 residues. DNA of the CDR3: TGCAACGCGGAGAGGGTAGGCGCAACCCAGTACTTC. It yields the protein CNAERVGATQYF.

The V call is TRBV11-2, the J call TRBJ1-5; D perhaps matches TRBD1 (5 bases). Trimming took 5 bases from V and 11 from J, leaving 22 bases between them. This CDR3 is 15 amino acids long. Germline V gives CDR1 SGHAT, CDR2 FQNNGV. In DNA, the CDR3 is TGTGCCAGCAGCGGGGATGTGGGGGGAAGACAGTCCCAGCATTTT. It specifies CASSGDVGGRQSQHF.

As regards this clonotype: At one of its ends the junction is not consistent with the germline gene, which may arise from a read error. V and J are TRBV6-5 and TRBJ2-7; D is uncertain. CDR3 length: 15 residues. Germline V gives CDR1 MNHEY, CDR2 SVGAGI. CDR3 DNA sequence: TGTGCCAGCAGCTACTCGATTAGTGGGTACTACGAGCAGTACTTC. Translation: CASSYSISGYYEQYF.